Below are 18 T cell receptor beta chains sequenced from a single sample in a study of cytomegalovirus exposure and HLA in healthy donors. TCRdb's copy holds only in-frame clones and misses some; the assay was immunoSEQ multiplex PCR. The table has about 260,000 clones, 90% seen once; the top ten hold 3% to 3.5%. The sample comprised PBMCs. The receptors were sampled from a woman between 25 and 40 years old in good health and CMV-seronegative.

The V and J genes are TRBV4-3 and TRBJ2-7; 9 nucleotides line up with TRBD2. Germline-derived CDR1 and CDR2 are LGHNA and YSLEER. The CDR3 totals 16 residues. V lost 0 bases, J lost 2 bases, and 5 bases stayed unmatched. CDR3 loop: CASSQDLSSGAYEQYF. CDR3 DNA: TGCGCCAGCAGCCAAGATCTGTCTAGCGGGGCCTACGAGCAGTACTTC.

This clone occurred once. The chain recombines TRBV7-6 with TRBJ2-1, with 14 bases that match TRBD2. The CDR3 loop spans 18 amino acids. Germline V lookup: CDR1 SGHVS, CDR2 FNYEAQ. The junction had 3 bases not matched to a gene; V was cut back by 0 bases and J by 2 bases. For the CDR3, the DNA is TGTGCCAGCAGCTTAGCGGTGACTAGCGGGAGGGCCTACAATGAGCAGTTCTTC. It encodes CASSLAVTSGRAYNEQFF. Together with reference TRBV7-6 and TRBJ2-1, the CDR3 gives the full variable domain: GAGVSQSPRYKVTKRGQDVALRCDPISGHVSLYWYRQALGQGPEFLTYFNYEAQQDKSGLPNDRFSAERPEGSISTLTIQRTEQRDSAMYRCASSLAVTSGRAYNEQFFGPGTRLTVL.

This clone was observed a handful of times. The V and J genes are TRBV21-1 and TRBJ2-7. TRBV21-1 is assigned pseudogene status. The CDR3 length is 17 residues. The CDR3 sequence: CASSKERGTPNSYEQYF. CDR3 nucleotide sequence: TGTGCCAGCAGCAAAGAACGAGGGACCCCGAACTCCTACGAGCAGTACTTC.

This clone appeared once. The chain joins TRBV7-9 to TRBJ2-7; D perhaps matches TRBD1 (6 bases). This CDR3 spans 13 amino acids. Trimming took 5 bases from V and 6 from J, leaving 14 bases between them. The germline CDR1 and CDR2 sequences are SEHNR and FQNEAQ (reference sequence). The CDR3 region has the DNA TGTGCCAGCAGCGGGGACACCGATCCCGAGCAGTACTTC. This codes for CASSGDTDPEQYF.

This chain connects TRBV27 to TRBJ2-7; TRBD1 matches 7 bases. The CDR3 extends over 13 amino acids. With V trimmed by 4 bases and J by 6 bases, 6 bases remained unmatched. CDR1 is MNHEY and CDR2 is SMNVEV in the germline V gene (reference sequence). For the CDR3, the DNA is TGTGCCAGCAGTTCCAACAGGGGTGCCGAGCAGTACTTC. Translated, it gives CASSSNRGAEQYF.

The rearrangement links TRBV7-8 to TRBJ2-3; D gene ambiguous. V lost 1 base, J lost 4 bases, and 15 bases lay in between. This CDR3 spans 16 amino acids. CDR1 and CDR2 (germline): SGHVS, FQNEAQ. The chain's CDR3 is CASSLELRVVADTQYF. The CDR3 DNA is TGTGCCAGCAGCTTAGAACTCCGCGTTGTAGCAGATACGCAGTATTTT. Combining the CDR3 with reference TRBV7-8 and TRBJ2-3 gives the whole variable domain GAGVSQSPRYKVAKRGQDVALRCDPISGHVSLFWYQQALGQGPEFLTYFQNEAQLDKSGLPSDRFFAERPEGSVSTLKIQRTQQEDSAVYLCASSLELRVVADTQYFGPGTRLTVL.

The chain links TRBV4-1 to TRBJ2-7, with 10 positions matching TRBD2. The CDR3 length is 17 residues. Trimming at V came to 3 bases and at J to 5 bases, leaving 13 bases not matched to a gene. Germline-derived CDR1 and CDR2 are MGHRA and YSYEKL. The CDR3 region is CASSQSGGASGSHEQYF. The CDR3 nucleotides are TGCGCCAGCAGCCAGTCGGGCGGGGCTAGCGGGAGCCACGAGCAGTACTTC.

The rearrangement uses TRBV2 and TRBJ1-1, with D unclear. Germline CDR1 SNHLY, CDR2 FYNNEI. This CDR3 spans 12 amino acids. The ends were cut back, 0 bases at V and 8 bases at J, with 7 bases in the middle. For the CDR3, the DNA is TGTGCCAGCAGTGAAGCGTCGGGGGAAGCTTTCTTT. Encoded protein: CASSEASGEAFF.

CDR3 DNA: TGTGCCAGCAGCCCGTATCAGGGAGAGACCCAGTACTTC. It yields the protein CASSPYQGETQYF. The chain carries TRBV7-9 and TRBJ2-5; TRBD1 might be the D (5 bases). The CDR3 length is 13 residues. Germline-derived CDR1 and CDR2 are SEHNR and FQNEAQ (reference sequence). Trimming took off 5 bases at V and 4 bases at J, with 11 bases between the two ends.

V gene TRBV9 combines with J gene TRBJ2-5; 8 bases map to TRBD2. CDR3 length: 15 amino acids. Germline-derived CDR1 and CDR2 are SGDLS and YYNGEE. J gave up 5 bases and V 0 bases, and 6 bases lay outside the gene matches. The CDR3 sequence is CASSVGSGRGETQYF. The CDR3 DNA reads TGTGCCAGCAGCGTAGGGAGCGGGAGAGGCGAGACCCAGTACTTC.

This chain connects TRBV10-3 to TRBJ2-7; 7 bases are shared with TRBD1. The J segment lost 3 bases and the V segment lost 7 bases, leaving 15 bases of the junction unmatched. This CDR3 has 16 amino acids. The germline CDR1 and CDR2 sequences are ENHRY and SYGVKD. The CDR3 nucleotides are TGTGCCATCAACTCCAGACAGGGCGTAAATCACTACGAGCAGTACTTC. This encodes CAINSRQGVNHYEQYF.

The rearrangement uses TRBV5-6 and TRBJ2-3; the match to TRBD2 covers 13 bases. Germline V gene lookup returns CDR1 SGHDT and CDR2 YYEEEE. With 0 bases clipped from V and 2 bases from J, the junction kept 6 bases outside the gene matches. The CDR3 sequence is 18 residues long. The CDR3 loop reads CASSLVRLAGGSTDTQYF. In nucleotides, the CDR3 is TGTGCCAGCAGCTTGGTGAGACTAGCGGGAGGTTCCACAGATACGCAGTATTTT.

This chain joins TRBV15 and TRBJ2-7, with D possibly being TRBD2 (5 bases). The CDR3 totals 14 residues. Trimming pared 1 base from V and 5 bases from J, leaving 12 bases between. Germline V gene sequence: CDR1 LNHNV, CDR2 YYDKDF (reference sequence). The CDR3 loop reads CATSRAGIDHEQYF. CDR3 coding DNA: TGTGCCACCAGCAGAGCCGGGATCGACCACGAGCAGTACTTC.

The chain carries TRBV6-5 and TRBJ2-1; the D is unclear. Deletions cut 0 bases from V and 0 bases from J, with 9 bases between. The CDR3 totals 16 residues. Germline loops: CDR1 MNHEY, CDR2 SVGAGI. CDR3 protein: CASSYSLRSSYNEQFF. As DNA, the CDR3 is TGTGCCAGCAGTTACTCCCTCAGGAGCTCCTACAATGAGCAGTTCTTC.

V and J are TRBV6-1 and TRBJ1-5; D might be TRBD1 (5 bases). Trimming left V 2 bases short and J 2 bases short, with 13 bases between. The CDR3 has 16 amino acids. CDR1 and CDR2 (germline): MNHNS, SASEGT. CDR3 loop: CASSEFGGMGNQPQHF. For the CDR3, the DNA is TGTGCCAGCAGTGAATTCGGGGGGATGGGCAATCAGCCCCAGCATTTT.

The V gene is TRBV7-2, the J gene TRBJ2-2; D is possibly TRBD1 (7 bases). Per the germline V gene, CDR1 is SGHTA and CDR2 is FQGNSA. With 6 bases removed from V and 2 bases from J, the gap between germline ends came to 19 bases. The CDR3 has 17 amino acids. The CDR3 nucleotides read TGTGCCAGCAGACGGACAGGAGGGGGCTTCAACACCGGGGAGCTGTTTTTT. Translation gives CASRRTGGGFNTGELFF.

The chain links TRBV7-8 to TRBJ2-1; 12 nucleotides match TRBD1. The CDR3 extends over 14 amino acids. Losses at the gene ends were 2 bases for V and 13 bases for J; bases not matched to a gene: 6. Germline CDR1 and CDR2: SGHVS and FQNEAQ. CDR3 amino acids: CASSLIPGTGGQFF. CDR3 bases: TGTGCCAGCAGCTTAATACCCGGGACAGGGGGCCAGTTCTTC.

V and J are TRBV18 and TRBJ2-3; TRBD2 matches at 12 bases. Per germline, CDR1 KGHSH and CDR2 LQKENI. V lost 6 bases, J lost 2 bases, and 9 bases stayed unmatched. The CDR3 sequence is 17 residues long. CDR3 sequence reads: CASSGLAGFANTDTQYF. In DNA form, the CDR3 reads TGTGCCAGCTCGGGACTAGCGGGTTTTGCCAACACAGATACGCAGTATTTT.